This T cell receptor beta chain was identified in a study of T cell repertoires in cytomegalovirus infection. Study summary: Indications came from public TCR beta signatures; they pointed to CMV infection and to a matching HLA type.

The CDR3 length is 11 residues. Trimming removed 6 bases from V and 10 bases from J; junction bases left unmatched: 0. In germline, CDR1 is LNHNV, CDR2 YYDKDF (reference sequence). TCRdb re-called the reads with MiXCR, one entry per CDR3 protein. The sample comprises nearly 450,000 distinct CDR3 sequences, approximately 31% of which are singletons, and roughly 13% rests with the top ten. Notes on the study in general: Summed public TCR beta family frequency identified CMV carriers bearing the relevant HLA. The study found HLA-C-restricted CMV-specific TCR beta clonotypes dominating the ex vivo response.

This clonotype was detected only a few times. Its target is unknown. The source is a human donor in good health (CMV status not recorded). Some clones in this sample may be carry-over from other donors' samples. The chain employs TRBV15 and TRBJ1-4; 9 positions match TRBD1. Sample: PBMCs. In DNA form, the CDR3 reads TGTGCCACCAGGACAGGGGGAAAACTGTTTTTT. Translating it yields CATRTGGKLFF.